This TCR beta chain was observed in a study of cytomegalovirus exposure and HLA in healthy donors. Points from the study as a whole: A later analysis by the authors found several of the most significant clusters apparently linked to common viral pathogens. Later analysis reportedly placed an Asian-associated ancestry cluster below the roughly 630-donor mean in N-insertions.

The PCR used 60 Vbeta and 13 Jbeta primers. Some clones are missing from TCRdb's copy, which holds only in-frame ones; the method was immunoSEQ multiplex PCR. The table includes around 71,000 clones, roughly 64% detected once. On this clone itself: Its antigen is still unknown.

CDR1 is SQVTM, CDR2 ANQGSEA, per germline. V was clipped by 7 bases and J by 4 bases; unmatched bases: 8. CDR3 length equals 14 residues. Healthy bone marrow donors made up the cohort. The TCR was taken from a man aged 30 to 39 in good health and CMV-seropositive. The chain has TRBV29-1 and TRBJ1-4, with 8 bases lining up with TRBD1. The specimen sequenced was PBMCs. The CDR3 loop reads CSAGDRRINEKLFF. In DNA, the CDR3 is TGCAGCGCAGGGGACAGGCGGATTAATGAAAAACTGTTTTTT. Based on the CDR3 plus reference TRBV29-1 and TRBJ1-4, the full variable domain is SAVISQKPSRDICQRGTSLTIQCQVDSQVTMMFWYRQQPGQSLTLIATANQGSEATYESGFVIDKFPISRPNLTFSTLTVSNMSPEDSSIYLCSAGDRRINEKLFFGSGTQLSVL.